This T cell receptor (beta chain) was retrieved from a study of tumor-infiltrating lymphocytes in primary liver carcinoma. This clonotype was seen just once. Antigen specificity is unknown. A read error may explain this, as a much larger clone is one base away. The researchers produced TCR beta cDNA from approximately 460 ng total RNA with a constant-region primer. Modified slightly, ARM-PCR produced TCR beta libraries over three nested multiplex PCR rounds. It was with TRBV1-TRBV30 forward primers and a C-beta reverse primer that the first two PCR rounds were run, at around 11 cycles each. From the multiplex PCR reads, TCRdb called clonotypes with MiXCR, one entry per CDR3 protein. The table includes approximately 330,000 distinct CDR3 sequences, less than 75% detected once. Germline V gene data show CDR1 as MNHNS and CDR2 as SASEGT. V lost 5 bases, J lost 6 bases, and 9 bases stayed unmatched. The CDR3 totals 16 residues.

Researchers drew blood RNA from unsorted whole blood and extracted germline DNA as well. These patients lived with chronic HBV infection and had never been treated. Whole-study results and caveats: Paired tumor-adjacent and tumor-blood samples overlapped less than tumor region pairs did.

The clonotype comes from a man aged 35 to 55 with primary liver carcinoma and hepatitis B virus infection. The material sequenced was peripheral blood. The genes are TRBV6-1 and TRBJ2-2, with 10 positions matching TRBD1. CDR3 amino acids: CASSKAGTGDPGELFF. The CDR3 bases are TGTGCCAGCAGTAAGGCTGGGACAGGGGATCCCGGGGAGCTGTTTTTT.